The 9 T cell receptor beta chains presented below share a single source sample, sequenced in a study of vaccination effects on CD4 cells after COVID-19. Ahead of sequencing, the ViraFEST assay grew antigen-specific CD4+ T cells using viral peptide pools. It was after approximately 11 days of culture that CD4+ T cells were isolated. Sequencing was performed with immunoSEQ multiplex PCR; in TCRdb, only in-frame clones are kept and a portion is missing. The data hold approximately 22,000 clones, with 73% observed a single time. These receptors have no identified antigens. The sequences come from CD4+ T cells from PBMCs cultured with HCoV-229E spike peptides, collected before COVID-19 vaccination. The receptors derive from a human donor who received a COVID-19 vaccine.

V gene TRBV19 combines with J gene TRBJ2-1; TRBD1 matches 12 bases. Germline V gene data show CDR1 as LNHDA and CDR2 as SQIVND (reference sequence). This CDR3 comprises 17 residues. V trimming: 3 bases; J trimming: 5 bases; junction bases outside the gene matches: 8. The CDR3 loop reads CASSMGPGTGGNNEQFF. In DNA form, the CDR3 reads TGTGCCAGTAGTATGGGACCCGGGACAGGGGGCAACAATGAGCAGTTCTTC.

Only one count was recorded for this clone. V is TRBV2 and J is TRBJ2-5; no firm D call. Germline V lookup: CDR1 SNHLY, CDR2 FYNNEI. The CDR3 loop spans 13 amino acids. V gave up 5 bases and J gave up 2 bases, with 9 bases separating them. The CDR3: CASSTRRQETQYF. In DNA, the CDR3 is TGTGCCAGCAGTACGAGACGACAAGAGACCCAGTACTTC.

The chain joins TRBV6-1 to TRBJ2-7, with TRBD2 matching over 15 bases. V shed 3 bases and J 9 bases; nucleotides not matched to a gene: 6. This CDR3 has 15 residues. The germline V gene encodes CDR1 MNHNS and CDR2 SASEGT. Here the CDR3 DNA reads TGTGCCAGCAGTGAGCAGGGACTAGCGGGAGGAGGGCAGTACTTC. This translates into CASSEQGLAGGGQYF.

J is TRBJ2-5 and V is TRBV25-1; 7 nucleotides align to TRBD2. This CDR3 comprises 16 residues. From germline, CDR1 is MGHDK and CDR2 SYGVNS. Germline trimming cut 3 bases from V and 4 bases from J; bases unmatched to any gene: 11. The CDR3 loop reads CASSEGLGGGGETQYF. CDR3 nucleotide sequence: TGTGCCAGCAGTGAGGGGTTGGGCGGGGGAGGAGAGACCCAGTACTTC.

CDR3 nucleotide sequence: TGCGCCAGCAGCTTGGGAGCAGGGATGAACACTGAAGCTTTCTTT. Encoded protein: CASSLGAGMNTEAFF. The chain combines TRBV5-1 with TRBJ1-1; D perhaps matches TRBD1 (5 bases). CDR3 length equals 15 residues. Germline-derived CDR1 and CDR2 are SGHRS and YFSETQ. The ends were cut back, 0 bases at V and 0 bases at J, with 9 bases in the middle.

Here the CDR3 reads CASSETEGGPDTQYF. The CDR3 nucleotides are TGTGCCAGCAGTGAGACAGAGGGCGGGCCGGATACGCAGTATTTT. The V and J genes are TRBV6-1 and TRBJ2-3; D tentatively fits TRBD1 or TRBD2 (5 bases each). Germline V gives CDR1 MNHNS, CDR2 SASEGT. This CDR3 comprises 15 residues. The V and J ends lost 3 bases and 6 bases respectively, with 16 bases between them.

The rearrangement uses TRBV27 and TRBJ1-2; D is uncertain. This CDR3 spans 14 amino acids. The V and J ends lost 6 bases and 7 bases respectively, with 18 bases between them. CDR1 and CDR2 (germline): MNHEY, SMNVEV (reference sequence). The CDR3 DNA follows: TGTGCCAGCAGCGTTGGACGGTGGAATTCTGGCTACACCTTC. Translated, it gives CASSVGRWNSGYTF.

The J gene is TRBJ2-1, the V gene TRBV11-2; a weak D match, TRBD2 (6 bases). CDR3 length equals 14 residues. The germline V gene encodes CDR1 SGHAT and CDR2 FQNNGV. V lost 4 bases and J lost 2, with 9 bases in between. DNA of the CDR3: TGTGCCAGCAGCTCCCCGGGGGCCTACAATGAGCAGTTCTTC. Translation: CASSSPGAYNEQFF.

This clone showed up just once. V usage is TRBV30 and J usage is TRBJ1-5, with D unresolved. V gave up 4 bases and J gave up 6 bases, with 13 bases separating them. The germline V gene encodes CDR1 GTSNPN and CDR2 SVGIG (reference sequence). The CDR3 runs 13 residues. CDR3 nucleotides: TGTGCCTGGACTACAACCGCGGGTCAGCCCCAGCATTTT. It is translated as CAWTTTAGQPQHF. The full variable domain, its missing parts supplied by reference TRBV30 and TRBJ1-5, is SQTIHQWPATLVQPVGSPLSLECTVEGTSNPNLYWYRQAAGRGLQLLFYSVGIGQISSEVPQNLSASRPQDRQFILSSKKLLLSDSGFYLCAWTTTAGQPQHFGDGTRLSIL.